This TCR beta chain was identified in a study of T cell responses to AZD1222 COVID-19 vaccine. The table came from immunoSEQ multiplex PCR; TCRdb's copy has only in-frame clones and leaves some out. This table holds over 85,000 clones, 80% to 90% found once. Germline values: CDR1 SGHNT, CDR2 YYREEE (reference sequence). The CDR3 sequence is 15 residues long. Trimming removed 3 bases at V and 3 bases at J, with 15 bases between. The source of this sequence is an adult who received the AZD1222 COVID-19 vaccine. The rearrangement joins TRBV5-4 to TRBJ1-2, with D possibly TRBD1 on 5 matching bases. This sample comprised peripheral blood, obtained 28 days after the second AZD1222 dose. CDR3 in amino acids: CASSSLKLGDYGYTF. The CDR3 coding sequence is TGTGCCAGCAGCTCCTTGAAGTTGGGGGACTATGGCTACACCTTC.